The 6 T cell receptor beta chains presented below share a single source sample, sequenced in a study of shared clonotypes between healthy human individuals. Produced via immunoSEQ multiplex PCR; TCRdb's table is partial and in-frame only. The table has more than 2 million clones, over 85% seen once. Sample: naive CD4+ T cells sorted from blood. Sample subset: CD45RA+ positively selected. Receptors originate from a man aged 18 to 30 in good health.

The genes are TRBV6-1 and TRBJ2-1; D ambiguous. The CDR3 contains 15 residues. Looked up from germline, CDR1 is MNHNS and CDR2 is SASEGT. V was clipped by 1 base and J by 9 bases, with 16 bases between them. This CDR3 is CASSEEARLHSEQFF. In nucleotides, the CDR3 is TGTGCCAGCAGTGAAGAGGCCCGCTTGCACAGTGAGCAGTTCTTC.

V usage is TRBV27 and J usage is TRBJ1-2, with D tentatively TRBD1 (6 bases). Between the trimmed V and J ends, which lost 0 bases and 4 bases, there was a span of 18 bases. Germline lookup yields CDR1 MNHEY and CDR2 SMNVEV (reference sequence). This CDR3 contains 17 residues. The CDR3, as DNA: TGTGCCAGCAGTTTATCCTCTTCTGCGTCAGGGGTCTATGGCTACACCTTC. Its translation is CASSLSSSASGVYGYTF.

The V and J genes are TRBV29-1 and TRBJ2-2, with a possible D match to TRBD2 (6 bases). The CDR3 consists of 14 residues. Germline CDR1 reads SQVTM; CDR2 reads ANQGSEA. The V and J ends lost 8 bases and 0 bases respectively, with 13 bases between them. The CDR3, as DNA: TGCAGCACGTTTGGCGGGACGAACACCGGGGAGCTGTTTTTT. Protein product: CSTFGGTNTGELFF.

The V gene is TRBV20-1, the J gene TRBJ2-5; no firm D call. Looked up from germline, CDR1 is DFQATT and CDR2 is SNEGSKA (reference sequence). The ends were cut back, 4 bases at V and 5 bases at J, with 8 bases in the middle. The CDR3 is 11 amino acids. The CDR3 loop reads CSAMELETQYF. The CDR3, as DNA: TGCAGTGCTATGGAGTTGGAGACCCAGTACTTC.

The V and J genes are TRBV29-1 and TRBJ1-2, with 7 positions matching TRBD1. CDR3 length: 14 residues. CDR1 SQVTM and CDR2 ANQGSEA come from the germline V gene. V lost 3 bases to trimming and J lost 4 bases; unmatched junction nucleotides: 8. CDR3 bases: TGCAGCGTTGACCCCGAGGGGGCAGGCTATGGCTACACCTTC. This sequence encodes CSVDPEGAGYGYTF.

The rearrangement joins TRBV7-8 to TRBJ2-3; D perhaps matches TRBD1 (5 bases). V lost 5 bases to trimming and J lost 4 bases, with 7 bases between them. Germline CDR1 SGHVS, CDR2 FQNEAQ. This CDR3 comprises 12 residues. The CDR3 is CASSRQSDTQYF. As DNA, the CDR3 is TGTGCCAGCAGCCGACAGTCAGATACGCAGTATTTT.